The rows below give T cell receptor beta chains drawn from one sample of a study of vaccination effects on CD4 cells after COVID-19. Antigen specificity for these receptors is unknown. TCRdb's table, derived via immunoSEQ multiplex PCR, lists solely in-frame clones and lacks some. The data hold roughly 16,000 clones, with roughly 76% observed a single time. The sample in question was CD4+ T cells from PBMCs cultured with HCoV-NL63 spike peptides, obtained after COVID-19 vaccination. These receptors were taken from a human donor who received a COVID-19 vaccine. Both conserved end residues are part of each CDR3. A D gene is named only where the DNA matches it firmly. The listing skips clone size in some rows; elsewhere it reads once, few, many or a size class.

j_gene: TRBJ1-1; v_gene: TRBV6-5; abundance: NA; d_gene: NA; CDR3nt: TGTGCCAGCAGTTACTCGGCCAGGATTGACGGCACTGAAGCTTTCTTT; CDR3aa: CASSYSARIDGTEAFF
j_gene: TRBJ2-5; v_gene: TRBV9; abundance: NA; d_gene: TRBD1; CDR3nt: TGTGCCAGCAGCGCGGGACAGGGGGACGAGACCCAGTACTTC; CDR3aa: CASSAGQGDETQYF
j_gene: TRBJ2-5; v_gene: TRBV9; abundance: NA; d_gene: NA; CDR3nt: TGTGCCAGCAGCGTCCAACCGGCGAGAGGGAAAGAGACCCAGTACTTC; CDR3aa: CASSVQPARGKETQYF
j_gene: TRBJ2-7; v_gene: TRBV4-3; abundance: NA; d_gene: TRBD1; CDR3nt: TGCGCCAGCAGCCAAGGGAAGAACAGGGGGCATTCCTACGAGCAGTACTTC; CDR3aa: CASSQGKNRGHSYEQYF
j_gene: TRBJ2-3; v_gene: TRBV19; abundance: NA; d_gene: NA; CDR3nt: TGTGCCAGTAGTATTGAGTCAACAGATACGCAGTATTTT; CDR3aa: CASSIESTDTQYF
j_gene: TRBJ1-1; v_gene: TRBV6-5; abundance: once; d_gene: NA; CDR3nt: TGTGCCAGTCGCCGGATTGGGGGGAACACTGAAGCTTTCTTT; CDR3aa: CASRRIGGNTEAFF
j_gene: TRBJ2-6; v_gene: TRBV19; abundance: NA; d_gene: TRBD1; CDR3nt: TGTGCCAGTATGGGACAGGGGAGCTCTGGGGCCAACGTCCTGACTTTC; CDR3aa: CASMGQGSSGANVLTF
j_gene: TRBJ2-7; v_gene: TRBV10-3; abundance: NA; d_gene: NA; CDR3nt: TGTGCCATCAGGGGGACTTCTTCGTGGGAGCAGTACTTC; CDR3aa: CAIRGTSSWEQYF
j_gene: TRBJ2-2; v_gene: TRBV30; abundance: NA; d_gene: NA; CDR3nt: TGTGCCTGGAACAGGGCAGGCACCGGGGAGCTGTTTTTT; CDR3aa: CAWNRAGTGELFF
j_gene: TRBJ2-7; v_gene: TRBV13; abundance: NA; d_gene: NA; CDR3nt: TGTGCCAGCAGCTTAGCCTTCGAGCAGTACTTC; CDR3aa: CASSLAFEQYF
j_gene: TRBJ1-1; v_gene: TRBV5-4; abundance: medium-sized; d_gene: TRBD1; CDR3nt: TGTGCCAGCAGCGGCGGGACAGAAGCGAACACTGAAGCTTTCTTT; CDR3aa: CASSGGTEANTEAFF
j_gene: TRBJ1-5; v_gene: TRBV6-6; abundance: NA; d_gene: NA; CDR3nt: TGTGCCAGCAGTTACGGGGCTCAGCCCCAGCATTTT; CDR3aa: CASSYGAQPQHF
j_gene: TRBJ2-5; v_gene: TRBV7-9; abundance: NA; d_gene: TRBD1; CDR3nt: TGTGCCAGCAGCTTACGACAGGGGCAAGAGACCCAGTACTTC; CDR3aa: CASSLRQGQETQYF
j_gene: TRBJ2-3; v_gene: TRBV29-1; abundance: NA; d_gene: NA; CDR3nt: TGCAGCGTTGAAGTTGGTGCCAATACGCAGTATTTT; CDR3aa: CSVEVGANTQYF
j_gene: TRBJ1-5; v_gene: TRBV2; abundance: NA; d_gene: NA; CDR3nt: TGTGCCAGTGGACTCAATCAGCCCCAGCATTTT; CDR3aa: CASGLNQPQHF
j_gene: TRBJ1-3; v_gene: TRBV10-3; abundance: NA; d_gene: NA; CDR3nt: TGTGCCATCAGTGGAGTCCCTGAGGGCTCTGGAAACACCATATATTTT; CDR3aa: CAISGVPEGSGNTIYF
j_gene: TRBJ1-2; v_gene: TRBV18; abundance: NA; d_gene: NA; CDR3nt: TGTGCCAGCTCACCACAGGACACCAGCGGCTATGGCTACACCTTC; CDR3aa: CASSPQDTSGYGYTF
j_gene: TRBJ2-1; v_gene: TRBV29-1; abundance: NA; d_gene: NA; CDR3nt: TGCAGCGTAGGGCTAGCAAGATGGAATGAGCAGTTCTTC; CDR3aa: CSVGLARWNEQFF
j_gene: TRBJ1-2; v_gene: TRBV4-2; abundance: few; d_gene: NA; CDR3nt: TGTGCCAGCAGCCAAGATCTCCACTCGACTACTTATGGCTACACCTTC; CDR3aa: CASSQDLHSTTYGYTF
j_gene: TRBJ2-2; v_gene: TRBV2; abundance: NA; d_gene: NA; CDR3nt: TGTGCCAGCAGGGCAGGGGAGGGCACCGGGGAGCTGTTTTTT; CDR3aa: CASRAGEGTGELFF
j_gene: TRBJ2-5; v_gene: TRBV21-1; abundance: NA; d_gene: NA; CDR3nt: TGTGCCAGCAGGATGGGCGGCCCAGAGACCCAGTACTTC; CDR3aa: CASRMGGPETQYF
j_gene: TRBJ2-2; v_gene: TRBV5-4; abundance: NA; d_gene: TRBD2; CDR3nt: TGTGCCAGCAGTCGGGCGGGGGCCGGGGAGCTGTTTTTT; CDR3aa: CASSRAGAGELFF
j_gene: TRBJ1-3; v_gene: TRBV12-3/TRBV12-4; abundance: NA; d_gene: NA; CDR3nt: TGTGCCACTACACCGAGCTCTGGAAACACCATATATTTT; CDR3aa: CATTPSSGNTIYF
j_gene: TRBJ1-1; v_gene: TRBV19; abundance: NA; d_gene: NA; CDR3nt: TGTGCCAGTAGTAAAACACCGCAGGGGTCGCGAACTGAAGCTTTCTTT; CDR3aa: CASSKTPQGSRTEAFF
j_gene: TRBJ2-7; v_gene: TRBV12-5; abundance: few; d_gene: NA; CDR3nt: TGTGCTAGTGGTTTTTGGAGGGCCGAGCAGTACTTC; CDR3aa: CASGFWRAEQYF
j_gene: TRBJ1-1; v_gene: TRBV28; abundance: NA; d_gene: NA; CDR3nt: TGTGCCAGCAGTCCCACGGGCCGGAACACTGAAGCTTTCTTT; CDR3aa: CASSPTGRNTEAFF